The 5 T cell receptor beta chains reported below all come from one sample, sequenced in a study of OX40 agonist ivuxolimab in advanced cancers. Profiling relied on immunoSEQ multiplex PCR, and the TCRdb table lists in-frame clones only, not all of them. Of approximately 77,000 clones listed, about 92% are singletons. This sample comprised CD4+ or CD8+ T cells sorted from blood, obtained in a trial of the OX40 agonist ivuxolimab. These receptors originate from an adult with an advanced solid tumor such as melanoma, head and neck, liver or kidney cancer.

This clone was observed a single time. The chain links TRBV9 to TRBJ1-2; a weak D match, TRBD1 (5 bases). The V and J ends lost 0 bases and 5 bases respectively, with 20 bases between them. Germline V gene data show CDR1 as SGDLS and CDR2 as YYNGEE. The CDR3 contains 17 residues. CDR3 nucleotide sequence: TGTGCCAGCAGCGTAGGGGGGACCTGGGGCATTAGTTATGGCTACACCTTC. Translating gives CASSVGGTWGISYGYTF.

This sequence joins TRBV15 and TRBJ1-4; no reliable D call. CDR1 is LNHNV and CDR2 is YYDKDF in the germline V gene (reference sequence). V was cut by 1 base and J by 6 bases, with 6 bases left in between. CDR3 length: 13 amino acids. The CDR3 protein is CATSRGRYEKLFF. The CDR3, as DNA: TGTGCCACCAGCAGAGGTCGTTATGAAAAACTGTTTTTT.

The chain links TRBV18 to TRBJ1-1, with 7 bases aligning to TRBD1. Germline V gene data show CDR1 as KGHSH and CDR2 as LQKENI. Trimming took 8 bases from V and 4 from J; bases not matched to a gene: 13. The CDR3 has 15 amino acids. The DNA for the CDR3 is TGTGCCAGCCGAGTCACGACAGGGCTCGGCACTGAAGCTTTCTTT. It yields the protein CASRVTTGLGTEAFF.

The V gene is TRBV18, the J gene TRBJ1-1; no clear D gene. V was shortened by 1 base and J by 0 bases, with 9 bases between the two germline ends. CDR1 is KGHSH and CDR2 is LQKENI in the germline V gene. The CDR3 contains 15 residues. CDR3 sequence reads: CASSPRTGMNTEAFF. The CDR3 DNA reads TGTGCCAGCTCACCACGGACGGGCATGAACACTGAAGCTTTCTTT.

The genes are TRBV6-6 and TRBJ2-7; D remains unclear. The V end was cut by 2 bases, the J end by 8 bases, with 19 bases between. This CDR3 comprises 15 residues. CDR1 is MNHNY and CDR2 is SVGAGI in the germline V gene (reference sequence). Here the CDR3 reads CASSYRASPPIQQYF. The CDR3 nucleotides read TGTGCCAGCAGTTACAGGGCCTCCCCGCCCATTCAGCAGTACTTC.